This T cell receptor (beta chain) was recovered during a study of blood T cells in healthy people across ages. Primers used in a second PCR of about 7 to 12 cycles were a sample-barcoded 5' primer and a J-beta primer mix. Via MiXCR, TCRdb re-called the 5' RACE reads, giving one row per CDR3 protein. Among 980,000 or so distinct CDR3 sequences listed, roughly 43% were seen once. Every donor gave ten milliliters of peripheral blood. This clonotype was seen a few times. Germline CDR1 reads SGHVS; CDR2 reads FQNEAQ. This CDR3 has 15 amino acids. The V end was cut by 1 base, the J end by 5 bases, with 12 bases between.

This receptor was identified in a man aged 30 to 39 in good health. The genes are TRBV7-8 and TRBJ2-1, with a weak D call TRBD2 (6 bases). Sequenced sample: blood. In DNA form, the CDR3 reads TGTGCCAGCAGCTTAGGATCCGCGGGGAACAATGAGCAGTTCTTC. Its protein product is CASSLGSAGNNEQFF.